This TCR beta chain was identified in a study of blood T cell repertoires in COVID-19. Study context: Some COVID-19 samples were acute and others convalescent; all came from the United States, Italy and Spain.

Per germline, CDR1 SGHNT and CDR2 YYREEE (reference sequence). This CDR3 is built from 14 residues. Trimming pared 4 bases from V and 7 bases from J, leaving 17 bases between. TCRdb's table, derived via immunoSEQ multiplex PCR, lists solely in-frame clones and lacks some. The sample records more than 100,000 clones, about 79% being singletons. The chain couples TRBV5-4 to TRBJ1-2, with D possibly being TRBD1 (6 bases). The sequence derives from a woman in her 70s with acute or convalescent COVID-19. The source material was peripheral blood. The CDR3 coding sequence is TGTGCCAGCAGCCCCAAAGGACAGCTCCGTGGCTACACCTTC. Translated, it gives CASSPKGQLRGYTF.